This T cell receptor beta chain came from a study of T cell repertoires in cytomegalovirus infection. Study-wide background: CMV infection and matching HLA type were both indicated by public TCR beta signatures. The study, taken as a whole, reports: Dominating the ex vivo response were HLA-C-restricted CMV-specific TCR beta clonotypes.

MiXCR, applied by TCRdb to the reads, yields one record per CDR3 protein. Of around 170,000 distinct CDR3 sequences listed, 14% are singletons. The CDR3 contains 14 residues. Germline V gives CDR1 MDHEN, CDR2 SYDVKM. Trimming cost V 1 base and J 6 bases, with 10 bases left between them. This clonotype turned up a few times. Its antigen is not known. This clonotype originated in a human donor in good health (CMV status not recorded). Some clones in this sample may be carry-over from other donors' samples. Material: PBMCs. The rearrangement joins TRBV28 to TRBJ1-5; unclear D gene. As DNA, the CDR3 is TGTGCCAGCAGTTTATCTGGACCGGGTCAGCCCCAGCATTTT. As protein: CASSLSGPGQPQHF.